Below, 13 T cell receptor beta chains from the same sample are listed, as sequenced in a study of blood T cells in healthy people across ages. A J-beta primer mix and a sample-barcoded 5' primer were used in a second PCR of about 6 to 12 cycles. TCRdb ran MiXCR on the 5' RACE reads and lists one entry per CDR3 protein. This sample has around 1,700,000 distinct CDR3 sequences, with 28% found just once. The sequencing sample was made of blood. The source is a woman in her twenties or thirties in good health.

About this clonotype: This clone may be a read error of a much larger clone one base away. The chain employs TRBV5-4 and TRBJ2-7, with D possibly being TRBD2 (5 bases). CDR3 length: 14 amino acids. Germline CDR1 and CDR2: SGHNT and YYREEE (reference sequence). V lost 3 bases and J lost 2, with 12 bases in between. CDR3 nucleotide sequence: TGTGCCAGCAGCTGGGCCGAGGGAGCCTACGAGCAGTACTTC. Encoded protein: CASSWAEGAYEQYF. Looking up the rest from reference TRBV5-4 and TRBJ2-7 gives the full variable domain: ETGVTQSPTHLIKTRGQQVTLRCSSQSGHNTVSWYQQALGQGPQFIFQYYREEENGRGNFPPRFSGLQFPNYSSELNVNALELDDSALYLCASSWAEGAYEQYFGPGTRLTVT.

This rearrangement joins TRBV20-1 to TRBJ2-7, with D perhaps TRBD1 (6 bases). Germline CDR1 DFQATT, CDR2 SNEGSKA (reference sequence). Trimming removed 7 bases from V and 2 bases from J, with 9 bases in between. This CDR3 spans 11 amino acids. The CDR3: CSVDSTYEQYF. The CDR3 DNA sequence: TGCAGTGTGGACAGCACCTACGAGCAGTACTTC.

The table lists this clonotype with a few counts. This chain connects TRBV6-2 or TRBV6-3 to TRBJ2-1; tentatively, D is TRBD2 (6 bases). The germline V and J ends were trimmed by 2 bases and 8 bases, with 13 bases remaining between them. This CDR3 contains 14 residues. The germline CDR1 and CDR2 sequences are MNHEY and SVGEGT. Written as DNA, the CDR3 is TGTGCCAGCAGTTACCCTGCCGGGAGCTATGAGCAGTTCTTC. Its protein product is CASSYPAGSYEQFF.

This clonotype occurred many times. V and J are TRBV5-1 and TRBJ1-6; TRBD1 agrees at 7 bases. V lost 0 bases to trimming and J lost 7 bases; unmatched junction nucleotides: 1. This CDR3 comprises 14 residues. Looked up from germline, CDR1 is SGHRS and CDR2 is YFSETQ. The CDR3 spells CASSLEGQNSPLHF. The CDR3 coding sequence is TGCGCCAGCAGCTTGGAGGGACAGAATTCACCCCTCCACTTT. Based on the CDR3 plus reference TRBV5-1 and TRBJ1-6, the full variable domain is KAGVTQTPRYLIKTRGQQVTLSCSPISGHRSVSWYQQTPGQGLQFLFEYFSETQRNKGNFPGRFSGRQFSNSRSEMNVSTLELGDSALYLCASSLEGQNSPLHFGNGTRLTVT.

CDR3 amino acids: CSARVAVSYNEQFF. The DNA for the CDR3 is TGCAGTGCTAGAGTTGCGGTCTCCTACAATGAGCAGTTCTTC. This chain connects TRBV20-1 to TRBJ2-1; D unclear. The germline CDR1 and CDR2 sequences are DFQATT and SNEGSKA (reference sequence). CDR3 length: 14 amino acids. Trimming pared 1 base from V and 0 bases from J, leaving 7 bases between.

A remark on this clonotype: Compared with germline, one end of the junction differs, possibly owing to a read error. The chain employs TRBV6-5 and TRBJ2-2; 10 bases are a match to TRBD1. The CDR3 sequence is 15 residues long. The germline V gene has CDR1 MNHEY and CDR2 SVGAGI. The CDR3 here is CAGSRDRGGSGELFF. In DNA form, the CDR3 reads TGTGCCGGCAGCCGGGACAGGGGAGGGTCCGGGGAGCTGTTTTTT.

The J gene is TRBJ2-1, the V gene TRBV27; TRBD2 aligns across 7 bases. The V segment lost 5 bases and the J segment 3 bases; nucleotides outside the gene matches: 4. Per germline, CDR1 MNHEY and CDR2 SMNVEV (reference sequence). CDR3 length equals 14 residues. The CDR3 DNA follows: TGTGCCAGCAGTCTGACTAGCATCTACAATGAGCAGTTCTTC. This translates into CASSLTSIYNEQFF.

A remark on this clonotype: One base away lies a much larger clone, so this may be a sequencing read error. The chain combines TRBV7-2 with TRBJ2-4; no firm D call. Trimming shortened V by 2 bases and J by 6 bases, and 8 bases separated the two germline ends. CDR3 length: 13 residues. The germline CDR1 and CDR2 sequences are SGHTA and FQGNSA. The CDR3 nucleotides read TGTACCAGCAGCTTACCCCAGTTAAACATTCAGTACTTC. It is translated as CTSSLPQLNIQYF.

This clonotype occurred many times. The V and J genes are TRBV20-1 and TRBJ2-1; TRBD2 aligns across 13 bases. Germline V CDR1 and CDR2: DFQATT, SNEGSKA (reference sequence). CDR3 length: 15 amino acids. Germline trimming cut 6 bases from V and 9 bases from J; bases unmatched to any gene: 11. CDR3 amino acids: CSAGTSGRATGEQFF. The DNA for the CDR3 is TGCAGTGCCGGAACTAGCGGGAGGGCCACTGGTGAGCAGTTCTTC.

As to this clonotype: A much bigger clone sits one base away, suggesting this may be a read error. The chain recombines TRBV7-3 with TRBJ1-1, with D tentatively TRBD1 (5 bases). CDR1 is SGHTA, CDR2 FQGTGA, per germline. CDR3 length: 14 residues. V lost 1 base to trimming and J lost 1 base, with 7 bases between them. CDR3 DNA sequence: TGTGCCAGCAGCTTAAACACAGGGAACACTGAAGCTTTCTTT. This gives the protein CASSLNTGNTEAFF.

The chain recombines TRBV24-1 with TRBJ2-3, with 13 nucleotides matching TRBD2. Germline-derived CDR1 and CDR2 are KGHDR and SFDVKD. J was trimmed by 5 bases and V by 0 bases; bases with no gene match: 4. The CDR3 is 17 amino acids. The CDR3 coding sequence is TGTGCCACCAGTGATTTGCAGACTAGCGGGGGGTTAGATACGCAGTATTTT. Its translation is CATSDLQTSGGLDTQYF.

This clonotype has more than one count but fewer than ten. The chain couples TRBV12-3 or TRBV12-4 to TRBJ2-5, with 11 bases aligning to TRBD2. J gave up 2 bases and V 3 bases, and 8 bases lay outside the gene matches. The CDR3 totals 17 residues. CDR3 coding DNA: TGTGCCAGCAGTTTCGTCTTGCTAGCGGGGGGTCAAGAGACCCAGTACTTC. Residues: CASSFVLLAGGQETQYF.

The chain has TRBV29-1 and TRBJ2-3; 9 positions match TRBD2. CDR3 length equals 15 residues. The V and J ends lost 4 bases and 0 bases, in that order; junction bases with no gene match: 5. The germline V gene encodes CDR1 SQVTM and CDR2 ANQGSEA. The CDR3 is CSVVMLAGSTDTQYF. The CDR3 DNA sequence: TGCAGCGTTGTTATGCTAGCGGGGAGCACAGATACGCAGTATTTT.